This note documents a single TCR beta chain sequence. The ends were cut back, 3 bases at V and 3 bases at J, with 10 bases in the middle. This CDR3 has 14 residues. Germline-derived CDR1 and CDR2 are SGDLS and YYNGEE. TCRdb re-derived calls from the 5' RACE reads in MiXCR, one entry per CDR3 protein. The sample holds about 42,000 distinct CDR3 sequences, about 6% seen once. The data are from a study of early T cells in non-severe SARS-CoV-2 infection. The chain combines TRBV9 with TRBJ1-5; tentative D call: TRBD1 (5 bases). The receptor's source is an adult who was a healthcare worker with PCR-confirmed SARS-CoV-2 infection or an uninfected control (not recorded which). Sample: whole blood, taken at baseline. CDR3 DNA: TGTGCCAGCAGCGCGGGACCGCTCAATCAGCCCCAGCATTTT. Its translation: CASSAGPLNQPQHF.